These 20 T cell receptor beta chains originate from one sample sequenced in a study of Ad26.COV2.S vaccination and SARS-CoV-2 variants. Assay used: immunoSEQ multiplex PCR; TCRdb lists only in-frame clones, some missing. The sample has roughly 700,000 clones; more than 80% are singletons. Noted treatment: roughly 18 received Ad26.COV2.S at low or high dose, single or two shots; about 5 received placebo; per-sample allocation not given. Sampling took place 63 days after the first vaccine or placebo injection. Sample: peripheral blood, taken in a trial of Ad26.COV2.S vaccine versus placebo. These TCRs come from a person between 18 and 59 years old who received the Ad26.COV2.S COVID-19 vaccine or a placebo.

The genes are TRBV5-5 and TRBJ1-4; D is ambiguous. The germline V and J ends were trimmed by 4 bases and 8 bases, with 18 bases remaining between them. The CDR3 has 15 amino acids. CDR1 SGHKS and CDR2 YYEKEE come from the germline V gene (reference sequence). CDR3 residues: CASSRQTPGWEKLFF. CDR3 DNA: TGTGCCAGCAGCCGGCAGACACCGGGTTGGGAAAAACTGTTTTTT.

This sequence joins TRBV24-1 and TRBJ2-7; 10 bases align to TRBD1. The CDR3 length is 13 residues. The V gene's germline CDR1 is KGHDR and CDR2 SFDVKD. The junction had 0 bases not matched to a gene; V was cut back by 4 bases and J by 4 bases. The CDR3 DNA reads as TGTGCCACCAGTGAGGGACAGGGGTACGAGCAGTACTTC. It codes for CATSEGQGYEQYF.

This clone was seen more than once but under ten times. The rearrangement links TRBV11-2 to TRBJ2-7; a weak D match, TRBD2 (6 bases). The CDR3 covers 15 residues. The germline V gene has CDR1 SGHAT and CDR2 FQNNGV. V was clipped by 3 bases and J by 0 bases, with 12 bases between them. The CDR3 DNA reads TGTGCCAGCAGCTTCCGCCTCGGGGGCTCCTACGAGCAGTACTTC. Its translation is CASSFRLGGSYEQYF.

CDR3 DNA sequence: TGTGCCAGCAGCAGACTAGCGGGAGACAATGAGCAGTTCTTC. Translation: CASSRLAGDNEQFF. This chain links TRBV7-9 with TRBJ2-1, with TRBD2 matching 12 bases. This CDR3 is 14 amino acids long. J gave up 5 bases and V 5 bases, and 1 base lay outside the gene matches. Germline assignment: CDR1 SEHNR and CDR2 FQNEAQ (reference sequence).

The genes are TRBV19 and TRBJ1-5; the D is unclear. Trimming cost V 5 bases and J 3 bases, with 8 bases left between them. The CDR3 is 13 amino acids. The V gene's germline CDR1 is LNHDA and CDR2 SQIVND (reference sequence). CDR3 bases: TGTGCCAGTAGTCCATCCCTCAATCAGCCCCAGCATTTT. It specifies CASSPSLNQPQHF. The complete variable domain, with remaining parts taken from reference TRBV19 and TRBJ1-5, reads DGGITQSPKYLFRKEGQNVTLSCEQNLNHDAMYWYRQDPGQGLRLIYYSQIVNDFQKGDIAEGYSVSREKKESFPLTVTSAQKNPTAFYLCASSPSLNQPQHFGDGTRLSIL.

This clone came up once. V gene TRBV7-2 combines with J gene TRBJ2-1; D remains unclear. Trimming cost V 2 bases and J 0 bases, with 8 bases left between them. The length of the CDR3 is 15 residues. Germline CDR1 reads SGHTA; CDR2 reads FQGNSA. CDR3 sequence reads: CASSLWAVSYNEQFF. The CDR3 nucleotides read TGTGCCAGCAGCTTATGGGCGGTCTCCTACAATGAGCAGTTCTTC.

This chain uses TRBV6-5 with TRBJ1-5, with 8 bases that match TRBD1. CDR3 length: 14 amino acids. Germline V CDR1 and CDR2: MNHEY, SVGAGI. J lost 6 bases, V lost 4 bases, and 5 bases had no gene match. CDR3 protein: CASSFGQGSQPQHF. The CDR3 nucleotides read TGTGCCAGCAGTTTCGGACAGGGAAGTCAGCCCCAGCATTTT.

A remark on this clone: Within the sample, other DNA sequences also encode this same CDR3. The chain is built from TRBV3-1 (or the pseudogene TRBV3-2) and TRBJ1-1; D ambiguous. Trimming cost V 3 bases and J 1 base, with 6 bases left between them. Germline loops: CDR1 LGHDT, CDR2 YNNKEL (reference sequence). The CDR3 runs 13 residues. The CDR3 DNA reads TGTGCCAGCAGCCAGGCGGGGAACACTGAAGCTTTCTTT. This sequence encodes CASSQAGNTEAFF.

The rearrangement joins TRBV2 to TRBJ2-5, with D uncertain. Germline CDR1 and CDR2: SNHLY and FYNNEI. Trimming cost V 6 bases and J 5 bases, with 10 bases left between them. The CDR3 is made up of 12 amino acids. The CDR3 DNA follows: TGTGCCAGCAGATTCTCGAGGGAGACCCAGTACTTC. This gives the protein CASRFSRETQYF.

The chain uses TRBV7-2 and TRBJ2-6; no firm D call. Germline V lookup: CDR1 SGHTA, CDR2 FQGNSA. The CDR3 contains 17 residues. Trimming pared 3 bases from V and 6 bases from J, leaving 18 bases between. CDR3 sequence (DNA): TGTGCCAGCAGCTTGAACCCCGCCCTCCTATCGGCCAACGTCCTGACTTTC. It translates to CASSLNPALLSANVLTF.

This clone has just a few counts. CDR3 nucleotides: TGTGCCAGCAGCCAAGGACTAGAAGGCGGGGAGCTGTTTTTT. This encodes CASSQGLEGGELFF. The chain recombines TRBV4-2 with TRBJ2-2; possibly TRBD2 for D (6 bases). V shed 1 base and J shed 7 bases, with 10 bases lying between them. Germline CDR1 is LGHNA and CDR2 is YNFKEQ. This CDR3 has 14 residues.

This chain joins TRBV4-3 and TRBJ1-2; D may be TRBD1 (6 bases). Germline CDR1 LGHNA, CDR2 YSLEER. CDR3 size: 16 residues. Trimming stripped 0 bases from V and 4 bases from J, with 15 bases between. CDR3 nucleotide sequence: TGCGCCAGCAGCCAAGAATGGGGGGCCCTCGTCTATGGCTACACCTTC. It codes for CASSQEWGALVYGYTF.

The chain carries TRBV4-2 and TRBJ2-5, with D unclear. V lost 0 bases to trimming and J lost 5 bases, with 13 bases between them. CDR1 is LGHNA and CDR2 is YNFKEQ in the germline V gene. This CDR3 has 15 residues. The CDR3 DNA sequence: TGTGCCAGCAGCCAAGAAGGTCCAGTTGGGGAGACCCAGTACTTC. Encoded protein: CASSQEGPVGETQYF.

The chain joins TRBV25-1 to TRBJ1-2; no clear D gene. The V gene's germline CDR1 is MGHDK and CDR2 SYGVNS. The V end was cut by 0 bases, the J end by 6 bases, with 8 bases between. This CDR3 contains 13 residues. In nucleotides, the CDR3 is TGTGCCAGCAGTGAATATTTTGGGGATGGCTACACCTTC. Translated: CASSEYFGDGYTF.

The rearrangement joins TRBV6-1 to TRBJ1-3, with 7 bases fitting TRBD1. V lost 3 bases and J lost 0; bases outside the gene matches: 8. The CDR3 is made up of 17 amino acids. From germline, CDR1 is MNHNS and CDR2 SASEGT. CDR3 amino acids: CASSDGVQGSSGNTIYF. The DNA of the CDR3 is TGTGCCAGCAGTGACGGGGTACAGGGGTCCTCTGGAAACACCATATATTTT.

The rearrangement uses TRBV30 and TRBJ2-7; TRBD1 agrees at 7 bases. The length of the CDR3 is 11 residues. From germline, CDR1 is GTSNPN and CDR2 SVGIG (reference sequence). V dropped 2 bases and J dropped 6; count of bases not matched to a gene: 1. CDR3 DNA: TGTGCCTGGAGTAGGACAGGCGAGCAGTACTTC. As protein: CAWSRTGEQYF.

The CDR3 DNA follows: TGTGCCAGCAGTTTGGCGGCCGACCTCGGCTACACCTTC. Protein: CASSLAADLGYTF. J is TRBJ1-2 and V is TRBV27; unclear D gene. The V gene's germline CDR1 is MNHEY and CDR2 SMNVEV (reference sequence). CDR3 length: 13 residues. With 3 bases removed from V and 8 bases from J, the gap between germline ends came to 13 bases.

The chain couples TRBV4-1 to TRBJ2-3; maybe TRBD2 (6 bases). V lost 2 bases and J lost 0, with 15 bases in between. CDR3 size: 17 residues. In germline, CDR1 is MGHRA, CDR2 YSYEKL. The chain's CDR3 is CASSQNRIAASTDTQYF. In nucleotides, the CDR3 is TGCGCCAGCAGCCAAAATCGTATAGCGGCTAGCACAGATACGCAGTATTTT.

This clone was recorded a few times. At one of its ends the junction is not consistent with the germline gene, which may arise from a read error. V is TRBV7-7 and J is TRBJ2-7; 8 bases are a match to TRBD2. The CDR3 loop spans 17 amino acids. CDR1 and CDR2 from the germline V gene are SSHAT and FNYEAQ (reference sequence). CDR3 residues: CASSLFAGGGVEVEQYF. The DNA of the CDR3 is TGTGCTAGCAGCTTATTCGCGGGAGGAGGGGTGGAGGTCGAGCAGTACTTC.

Comment on this clone: An end of the junction differs from the germline gene, which may be a read error. The V gene is TRBV6-1, the J gene TRBJ2-5; D remains unclear. CDR1 is MNHNS and CDR2 is SASEGT in the germline V gene. CDR3 size: 15 residues. The CDR3 sequence is CASSQALPSRETQYF. CDR3 in DNA: TGTGCCAGCAGTCAAGCCTTACCCTCACGAGAGACCCAGTACTTC.